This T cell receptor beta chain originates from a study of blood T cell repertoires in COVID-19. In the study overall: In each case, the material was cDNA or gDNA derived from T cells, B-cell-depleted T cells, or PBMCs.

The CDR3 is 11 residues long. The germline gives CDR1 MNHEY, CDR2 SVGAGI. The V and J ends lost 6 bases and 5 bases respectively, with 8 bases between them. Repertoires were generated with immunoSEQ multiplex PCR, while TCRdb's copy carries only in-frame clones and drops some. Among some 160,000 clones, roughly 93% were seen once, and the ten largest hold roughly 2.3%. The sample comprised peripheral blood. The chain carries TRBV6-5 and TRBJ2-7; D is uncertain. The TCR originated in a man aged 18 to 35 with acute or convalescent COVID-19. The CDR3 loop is CASRQVHEQYF. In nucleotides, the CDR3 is TGTGCCAGCAGGCAGGTCCACGAGCAGTACTTC.